Listed below are T cell receptor beta chains from one sample, sequenced in a study of naive CD8 T cells in extremely preterm neonates. Libraries were prepared by immunoSEQ multiplex PCR; TCRdb keeps only in-frame clonotypes and omits some of them. The sample consists of 4,000 to 4,500 clones, 97% of them appearing once. Material for sequencing was naive CD8+ T cells from blood. These receptors were taken from a human donor in good health. The CDR3 runs from the conserved cysteine through the conserved F or W. A D gene is named only where the DNA matches it firmly. Expanded clones get a size class; other rows say once, few or many, or leave the size out.

once | TRBD1 | TRBJ2-5 | TRBV5-8 | CASSFGQGGGETQYF | TGTGCCAGCAGCTTTGGACAGGGTGGTGGGGAGACCCAGTACTTC
NA | NA | TRBJ2-3 | TRBV9 | CASSPAGRADTQYF | TGTGCCAGCAGCCCAGCAGGGCGCGCAGATACGCAGTATTTT
NA | NA | TRBJ2-3 | TRBV11-2 | CASTYSQRASSTDTQYF | TGTGCCAGCACCTACTCCCAGCGAGCCTCTAGCACAGATACGCAGTATTTT
NA | TRBD2 | TRBJ2-1 | TRBV19 | CASSPKLRGGGEQFF | TGTGCCAGTAGCCCTAAGTTGCGGGGGGGCGGGGAGCAGTTCTTC
NA | TRBD2 | TRBJ2-3 | TRBV28 | CASSLKAGGNTDTQYF | TGTGCCAGCAGTTTAAAGGCGGGGGGGAACACAGATACGCAGTATTTT
NA | NA | TRBJ2-3 | TRBV4-1 | CASSTRDTSTDTQYF | TGCGCCAGCAGCACCCGGGACACAAGCACAGATACGCAGTATTTT
NA | TRBD2 | TRBJ2-5 | TRBV7-2 | CASSPPGLQETQYF | TGTGCCAGCAGTCCCCCGGGACTACAAGAGACCCAGTACTTC
NA | TRBD2 | TRBJ2-1 | TRBV9 | CASSVRAGGSIDEQFF | TGTGCCAGCAGCGTTAGGGCCGGGGGGAGTATCGATGAGCAGTTCTTC
NA | TRBD1 | TRBJ2-7 | TRBV5-1 | CASRISTGGTYEQYF | TGCGCCAGCAGAATTTCGACAGGGGGGACCTACGAGCAGTACTTC
NA | NA | TRBJ1-1 | TRBV6-5 | CASSYQGLNTEAFF | TGTGCCAGCAGTTACCAGGGCCTCAACACTGAAGCTTTCTTT
NA | TRBD1 | TRBJ1-4 | TRBV11-2 | CASSPGQNSDEKLFF | TGTGCCAGCAGCCCGGGACAGAACTCTGATGAAAAACTGTTTTTT
NA | NA | TRBJ2-5 | TRBV27 | CASSRGPDRPETQYF | TGTGCCAGCAGTCGTGGGCCCGACAGGCCAGAGACCCAGTACTTC
NA | TRBD1 | TRBJ2-7 | TRBV5-1 | CASSRGTGLSYEQYF | TGCGCCAGCAGCAGAGGGACAGGGCTCTCCTACGAGCAGTACTTC
NA | TRBD1 | TRBJ2-5 | TRBV7-9 | CASSSRDREQETQYF | TGTGCCAGCAGCTCTCGGGACAGGGAACAAGAGACCCAGTACTTC
NA | NA | TRBJ2-7 | TRBV4-3 | CASSQDSGEQYF | TGCGCCAGCAGCCAAGATAGCGGAGAGCAGTACTTC
NA | NA | TRBJ2-3 | TRBV30 | CAWSSTSSPGDTQYF | TGTGCCTGGAGTTCCACTAGTTCGCCGGGTGATACGCAGTATTTT
NA | NA | TRBJ2-3 | TRBV4-3 | CASSQVSAGAYTDTQYF | TGCGCCAGCAGCCAGGTCTCTGCGGGGGCCTACACAGATACGCAGTATTTT
NA | TRBD1 | TRBJ1-2 | TRBV4-2 | CASSPDREGYGYTF | TGTGCCAGCAGCCCGGACAGGGAGGGCTATGGCTACACCTTC
NA | TRBD2 | TRBJ2-1 | TRBV7-8 | CASSRRAGTSGGLDNEQFF | TGTGCCAGCAGTCGTAGAGCCGGGACTAGCGGGGGACTTGACAATGAGCAGTTCTTC
NA | NA | TRBJ2-5 | TRBV7-9 | CASSLIGGLVQETQYF | TGTGCCAGCAGCTTAATCGGGGGACTTGTCCAAGAGACCCAGTACTTC
NA | TRBD1 | TRBJ1-1 | TRBV12-5 | CASGSSRGPNTEAFF | TGTGCTAGTGGCTCATCCAGGGGGCCGAACACTGAAGCTTTCTTT
NA | TRBD2 | TRBJ2-3 | TRBV7-3 | CASSLSGGSTDTQYF | TGTGCCAGCAGCTTAAGCGGGGGGAGCACAGATACGCAGTATTTT
NA | NA | TRBJ2-7 | TRBV2 | CASSEPGGISEQYF | TGTGCCAGCAGTGAGCCAGGGGGGATATCCGAGCAGTACTTC
NA | NA | TRBJ1-1 | TRBV6-5 | CASADTSVSEAFF | TGTGCCAGCGCCGACACTTCAGTTTCTGAAGCTTTCTTT
NA | NA | TRBJ1-1 | TRBV18 | CASSEVVRHPVDTEAFF | TGTGCCAGCTCTGAAGTTGTGCGACACCCTGTCGACACTGAAGCTTTCTTT
NA | NA | TRBJ1-3 | TRBV6-1 | CAGKEVLHSGNTIYF | TGTGCCGGCAAAGAGGTCCTCCACTCTGGAAACACCATATATTTT
NA | NA | TRBJ2-1 | TRBV7-9 | CASSPSGNEQFF | TGTGCCAGCAGTCCAAGCGGGAATGAGCAGTTCTTC
NA | NA | TRBJ2-1 | TRBV11-3 | CASSLRGGVNNEQFF | TGTGCCAGCAGCCTGAGGGGCGGGGTCAACAATGAGCAGTTCTTC
NA | NA | TRBJ1-1 | TRBV19 | CASRRKVEVAGVNTEAFF | TGTGCCAGTAGGCGAAAAGTAGAAGTGGCGGGGGTGAACACTGAAGCTTTCTTT
once | TRBD1 | TRBJ1-3 | TRBV28 | CASSPTGGRNTIYF | TGTGCCAGCAGTCCCACAGGGGGCCGGAACACCATATATTTT
NA | NA | TRBJ2-7 | TRBV7-9 | CASSLGHTTYEQYF | TGTGCCAGCAGCTTAGGTCATACCACTTACGAGCAGTACTTC
NA | TRBD1 | TRBJ1-2 | TRBV19 | CAIWTGGYSGYTF | TGTGCCATTTGGACAGGGGGATACAGTGGCTACACCTTC
NA | NA | TRBJ1-2 | TRBV5-5 | CASSPEGVTNHGYTF | TGTGCCAGCAGCCCCGAAGGAGTAACTAACCATGGCTACACCTTC
NA | NA | TRBJ1-2 | TRBV7-9 | CASGPNQDSYGYTF | TGTGCCAGCGGGCCCAATCAGGATAGCTATGGCTACACCTTC
NA | NA | TRBJ2-2 | TRBV7-9 | CASSRSGQNTGELFF | TGTGCCAGCAGTAGATCGGGACAGAACACCGGGGAGCTGTTTTTT
NA | NA | TRBJ1-1 | TRBV5-4 | CASSPRLKNTEAFF | TGTGCCAGCAGCCCCCGACTTAAGAACACTGAAGCTTTCTTT
once | TRBD2 | TRBJ2-1 | TRBV27 | CASSMTSGYNEQFF | TGTGCCAGCAGCATGACTAGCGGGTACAATGAGCAGTTCTTC
NA | NA | TRBJ2-1 | TRBV7-8 | CASSLDRDSQFF | TGTGCCAGCAGCTTAGACCGGGACTCACAGTTCTTC
NA | TRBD2 | TRBJ2-5 | TRBV28 | CASSLTGLAGGGETQYF | TGTGCCAGCAGTCTAACGGGACTAGCGGGGGGCGGGGAGACCCAGTACTTC
NA | NA | TRBJ2-1 | TRBV6-6 | CASSYSSGKGEQFF | TGTGCCAGCAGTTACTCATCAGGGAAGGGTGAGCAGTTCTTC
NA | NA | TRBJ1-1 | TRBV2 | CASRQGPGTEAFF | TGTGCCAGCAGGCAGGGGCCGGGCACTGAAGCTTTCTTT
NA | TRBD2 | TRBJ2-1 | TRBV9 | CASSVGSSGGDRNEQFF | TGTGCCAGCAGCGTAGGGTCTAGCGGGGGGGATCGGAATGAGCAGTTCTTC
NA | TRBD1 | TRBJ1-2 | TRBV29-1 | CSVEKGADGYTF | TGCAGCGTTGAAAAGGGGGCAGATGGCTACACCTTC
once | TRBD1 | TRBJ2-1 | TRBV6-1 | CASSEVDRGPEQFF | TGTGCCAGCAGTGAAGTGGACAGGGGGCCTGAGCAGTTCTTC
NA | NA | TRBJ1-1 | TRBV19 | CASSMGGTGTEAFF | TGTGCCAGTAGTATGGGGGGAACCGGCACTGAAGCTTTCTTT
NA | NA | TRBJ2-3 | TRBV7-9 | CASSATGSDTQYF | TGTGCCAGCAGCGCTACAGGCTCAGATACGCAGTATTTT
NA | TRBD1 | TRBJ2-1 | TRBV18 | CASSPVQGARNEQFF | TGTGCCAGCTCACCAGTGCAGGGGGCCAGGAATGAGCAGTTCTTC
NA | NA | TRBJ1-1 | TRBV6-5 | CASSPNPMTAEAFF | TGTGCCAGCAGTCCCAACCCAATGACAGCTGAAGCTTTCTTT
NA | NA | TRBJ1-5 | TRBV2 | CASSEERGGNQPQHF | TGTGCCAGCAGTGAAGAGAGGGGAGGAAATCAGCCCCAGCATTTT
NA | TRBD1 | TRBJ2-7 | TRBV13 | CASSLSERGRAYEQYF | TGTGCCAGCAGCTTATCGGAAAGGGGGCGGGCCTACGAGCAGTACTTC
NA | NA | TRBJ1-2 | TRBV28 | CASRGKGGYGYTF | TGTGCCAGTCGAGGCAAGGGAGGGTATGGCTACACCTTC
NA | TRBD2 | TRBJ2-3 | TRBV4-3 | CASSQERLAGDLRADTQYF | TGCGCCAGCAGCCAAGAGCGGCTAGCGGGGGACTTGAGGGCAGATACGCAGTATTTT
NA | TRBD1 | TRBJ2-1 | TRBV7-9 | CASSLLRQGYYNEQFF | TGTGCCAGCAGCTTACTCCGACAGGGTTACTACAATGAGCAGTTCTTC
NA | NA | TRBJ1-5 | TRBV7-9 | CASSRGGNQPQHF | TGTGCCAGCAGCAGGGGGGGAAATCAGCCCCAGCATTTT
NA | NA | TRBJ2-1 | TRBV6-6 | CASSYLGLTGDNEQFF | TGTGCCAGCAGTTACTTAGGACTCACGGGGGACAATGAGCAGTTCTTC
NA | NA | TRBJ1-6 | TRBV4-2 | CASSQDREHFNSPLHF | TGTGCCAGCAGCCAGGACCGGGAGCACTTCAATTCACCCCTCCACTTT
NA | TRBD1 | TRBJ1-6 | TRBV27 | CASSTTGGNSPLHF | TGTGCCAGCAGCACTACAGGGGGTAACTCACCCCTCCACTTT
once | TRBD1 | TRBJ2-3 | TRBV7-2 | CASSEDRTDTQYF | TGTGCCAGCAGCGAGGACAGGACAGATACGCAGTATTTT
NA | NA | TRBJ1-6 | TRBV27 | CASSLFKGNSPLHF | TGTGCCAGCAGTTTATTTAAGGGGAATTCACCCCTCCACTTT
NA | NA | TRBJ2-3 | TRBV29-1 | CSVNLVGGVTDTQYF | TGCAGCGTTAACTTGGTCGGGGGAGTCACAGATACGCAGTATTTT